The T cell receptor beta chain described here comes from a study of response to subunit inactivated influenza vaccine. The CDR3 runs 15 residues. Between the trimmed V and J ends, which lost 4 bases and 6 bases, there was a span of 19 bases. Germline loops: CDR1 LGHDT, CDR2 YNNKEL (reference sequence). There are a few counts of this clonotype. MiXCR was run by TCRdb on the RT-PCR reads, yielding one entry per CDR3 protein. This sample has about 480,000 distinct CDR3 sequences, with about an eighth found just once. Here the sequenced sample was PBMCs from blood, taken roughly 48 days after vaccination. This clonotype was obtained from a man aged 45 to 65 who received an inactivated influenza vaccine. The chain has TRBV3-1 and TRBJ2-7; D remains unclear. In nucleotides, the CDR3 is TGTGCCAGCAGCCGTACCGGGCTAAAAAGTTGCGAGCAGTACTTC. It is translated as CASSRTGLKSCEQYF.